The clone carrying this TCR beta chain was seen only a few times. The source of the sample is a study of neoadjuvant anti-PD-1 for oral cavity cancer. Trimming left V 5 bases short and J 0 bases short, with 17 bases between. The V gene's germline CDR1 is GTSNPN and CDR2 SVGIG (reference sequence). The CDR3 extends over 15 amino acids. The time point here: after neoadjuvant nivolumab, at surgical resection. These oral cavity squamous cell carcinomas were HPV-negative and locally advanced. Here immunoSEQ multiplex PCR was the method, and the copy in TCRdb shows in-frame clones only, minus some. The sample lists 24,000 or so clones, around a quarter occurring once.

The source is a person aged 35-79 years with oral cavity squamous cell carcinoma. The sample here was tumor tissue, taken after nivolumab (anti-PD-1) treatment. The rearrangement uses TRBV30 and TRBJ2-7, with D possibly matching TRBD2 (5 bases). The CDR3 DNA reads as TGTGCCTGGTTAGCTAGTAGCGCTAACTCCTACGAGCAGTACTTC. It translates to CAWLASSANSYEQYF. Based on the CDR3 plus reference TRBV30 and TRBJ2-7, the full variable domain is SQTIHQWPATLVQPVGSPLSLECTVEGTSNPNLYWYRQAAGRGLQLLFYSVGIGQISSEVPQNLSASRPQDRQFILSSKKLLLSDSGFYLCAWLASSANSYEQYFGPGTRLTVT.